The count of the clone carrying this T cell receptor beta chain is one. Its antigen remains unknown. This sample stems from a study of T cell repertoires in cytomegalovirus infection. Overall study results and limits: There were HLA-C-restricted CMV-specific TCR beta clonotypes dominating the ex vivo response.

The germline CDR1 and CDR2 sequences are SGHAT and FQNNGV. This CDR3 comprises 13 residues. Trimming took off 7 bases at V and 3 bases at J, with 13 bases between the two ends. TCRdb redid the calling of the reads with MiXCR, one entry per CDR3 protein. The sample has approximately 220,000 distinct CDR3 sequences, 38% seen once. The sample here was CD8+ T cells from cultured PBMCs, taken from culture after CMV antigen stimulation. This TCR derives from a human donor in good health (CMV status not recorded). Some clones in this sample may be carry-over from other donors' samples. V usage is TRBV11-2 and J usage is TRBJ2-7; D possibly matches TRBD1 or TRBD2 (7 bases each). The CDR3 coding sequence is TGTGCCAGCATCAGCGGGGACAGCTACGAGCAGTACTTC. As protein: CASISGDSYEQYF.